This T cell receptor beta chain was documented in a study of T cells after somatic rescue of genetic block. TCRdb's table, derived via immunoSEQ multiplex PCR, lists solely in-frame clones and lacks some. Of about 63,000 clones in the sample, 90% to 95% are singletons; the top ten hold approximately 3%. CDR3 length: 16 residues. CDR1 LNHDA and CDR2 SQIVND come from the germline V gene (reference sequence). The germline V and J ends were trimmed by 4 bases and 2 bases, with 14 bases remaining between them. The source of this sequence is a man aged 40-50 years. The chain couples TRBV19 to TRBJ1-4; D possibly corresponds to TRBD1 (5 bases). Sequenced input: peripheral blood mononuclear cells (PBMCs). As DNA, the CDR3 is TGTGCCAGTAGTAGCCTCCTCCGGGGGACTAATGAAAAACTGTTTTTT. Translation gives CASSSLLRGTNEKLFF.